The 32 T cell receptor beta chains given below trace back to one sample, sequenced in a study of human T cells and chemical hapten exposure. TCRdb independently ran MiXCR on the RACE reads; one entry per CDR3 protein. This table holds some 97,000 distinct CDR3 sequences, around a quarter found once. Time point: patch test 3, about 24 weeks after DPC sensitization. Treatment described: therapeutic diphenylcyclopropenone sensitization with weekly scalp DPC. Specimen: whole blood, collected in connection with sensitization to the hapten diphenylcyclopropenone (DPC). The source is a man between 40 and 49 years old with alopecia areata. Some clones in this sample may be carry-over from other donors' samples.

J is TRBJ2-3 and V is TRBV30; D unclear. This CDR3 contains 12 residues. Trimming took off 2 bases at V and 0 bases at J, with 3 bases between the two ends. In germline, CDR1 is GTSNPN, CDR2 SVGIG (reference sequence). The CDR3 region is CAWSSSTDTQYF. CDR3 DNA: TGTGCCTGGAGTTCGAGCACAGATACGCAGTATTTT. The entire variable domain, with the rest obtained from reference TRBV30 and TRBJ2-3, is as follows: SQTIHQWPATLVQPVGSPLSLECTVEGTSNPNLYWYRQAAGRGLQLLFYSVGIGQISSEVPQNLSASRPQDRQFILSSKKLLLSDSGFYLCAWSSSTDTQYFGPGTRLTVL.

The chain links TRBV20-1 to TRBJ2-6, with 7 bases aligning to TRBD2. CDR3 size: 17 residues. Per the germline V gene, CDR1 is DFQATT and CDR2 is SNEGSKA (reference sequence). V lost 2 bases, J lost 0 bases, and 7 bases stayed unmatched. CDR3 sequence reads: CSARPAGRGSGANVLTF. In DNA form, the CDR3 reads TGCAGTGCTAGACCTGCGGGGAGGGGCTCTGGGGCCAACGTCCTGACTTTC.

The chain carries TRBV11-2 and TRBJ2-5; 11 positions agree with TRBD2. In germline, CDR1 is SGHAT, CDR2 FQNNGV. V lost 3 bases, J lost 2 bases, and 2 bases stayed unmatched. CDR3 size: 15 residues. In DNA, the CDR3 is TGTGCCAGCAGCTTGGGACTAGCGGCACAAGAGACCCAGTACTTC. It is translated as CASSLGLAAQETQYF. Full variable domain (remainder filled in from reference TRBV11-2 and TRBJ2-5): EAGVAQSPRYKIIEKRQSVAFWCNPISGHATLYWYQQILGQGPKLLIQFQNNGVVDDSQLPKDRFSAERLKGVDSTLKIQPAKLEDSAVYLCASSLGLAAQETQYFGPGTRLLVL.

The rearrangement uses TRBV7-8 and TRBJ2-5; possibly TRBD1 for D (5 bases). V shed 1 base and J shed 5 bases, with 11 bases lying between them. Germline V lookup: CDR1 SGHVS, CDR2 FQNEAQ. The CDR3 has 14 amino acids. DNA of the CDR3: TGTGCCAGCAGCTTAGTGCTGGGGCAGGAGACCCAGTACTTC. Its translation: CASSLVLGQETQYF. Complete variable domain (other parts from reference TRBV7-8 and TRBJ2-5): GAGVSQSPRYKVAKRGQDVALRCDPISGHVSLFWYQQALGQGPEFLTYFQNEAQLDKSGLPSDRFFAERPEGSVSTLKIQRTQQEDSAVYLCASSLVLGQETQYFGPGTRLLVL.

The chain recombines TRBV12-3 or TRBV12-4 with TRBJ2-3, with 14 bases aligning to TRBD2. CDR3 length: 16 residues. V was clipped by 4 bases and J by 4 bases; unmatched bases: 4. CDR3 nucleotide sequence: TGTGCCAGCAGTTCGACTAGCGGGAGGGCCCCAGATACGCAGTATTTT. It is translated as CASSSTSGRAPDTQYF.

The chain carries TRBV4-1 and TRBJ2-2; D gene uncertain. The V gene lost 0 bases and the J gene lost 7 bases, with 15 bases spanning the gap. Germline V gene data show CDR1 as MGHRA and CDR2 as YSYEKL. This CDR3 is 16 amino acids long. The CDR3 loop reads CASSQDRLYTVGELFF. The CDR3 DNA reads TGCGCCAGCAGCCAAGATAGACTGTACACCGTCGGGGAGCTGTTTTTT.

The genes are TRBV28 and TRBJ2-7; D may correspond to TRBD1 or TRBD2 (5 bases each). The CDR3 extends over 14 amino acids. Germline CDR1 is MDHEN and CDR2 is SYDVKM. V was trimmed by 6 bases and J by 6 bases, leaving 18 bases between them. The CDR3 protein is CASSPPDPGGEQYF. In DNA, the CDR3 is TGTGCCAGCAGCCCACCCGACCCTGGGGGCGAGCAGTACTTC.

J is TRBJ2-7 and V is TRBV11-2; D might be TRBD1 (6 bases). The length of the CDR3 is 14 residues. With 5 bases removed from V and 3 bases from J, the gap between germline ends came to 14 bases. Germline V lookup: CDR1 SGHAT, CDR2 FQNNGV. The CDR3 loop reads CASSAPPGDYEQYF. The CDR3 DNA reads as TGTGCCAGCAGCGCCCCCCCAGGGGACTACGAGCAGTACTTC.

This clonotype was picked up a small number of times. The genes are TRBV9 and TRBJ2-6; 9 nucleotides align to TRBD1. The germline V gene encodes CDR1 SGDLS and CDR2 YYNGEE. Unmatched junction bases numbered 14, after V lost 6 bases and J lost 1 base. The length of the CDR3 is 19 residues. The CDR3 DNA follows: TGTGCCAGCACCCACCCGGATCGGACAGGGGATTCTGGGGCCAACGTCCTGACTTTC. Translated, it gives CASTHPDRTGDSGANVLTF. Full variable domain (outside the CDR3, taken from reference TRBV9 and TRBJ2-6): DSGVTQTPKHLITATGQRVTLRCSPRSGDLSVYWYQQSLDQGLQFLIQYYNGEERAKGNILERFSAQQFPDLHSELNLSSLELGDSALYFCASTHPDRTGDSGANVLTFGAGSRLTVL.

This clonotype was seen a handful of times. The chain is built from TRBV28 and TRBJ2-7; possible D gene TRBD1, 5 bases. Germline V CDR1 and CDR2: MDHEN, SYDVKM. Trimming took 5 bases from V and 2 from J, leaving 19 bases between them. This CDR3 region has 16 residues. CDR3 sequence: CASSPLTVGRAYEQYF. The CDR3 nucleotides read TGTGCCAGCAGTCCACTAACGGTGGGCAGGGCCTACGAGCAGTACTTC. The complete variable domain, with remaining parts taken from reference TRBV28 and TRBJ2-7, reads DVKVTQSSRYLVKRTGEKVFLECVQDMDHENMFWYRQDPGLGLRLIYFSYDVKMKEKGDIPEGYSVSREKKERFSLILESASTNQTSMYLCASSPLTVGRAYEQYFGPGTRLTVT.

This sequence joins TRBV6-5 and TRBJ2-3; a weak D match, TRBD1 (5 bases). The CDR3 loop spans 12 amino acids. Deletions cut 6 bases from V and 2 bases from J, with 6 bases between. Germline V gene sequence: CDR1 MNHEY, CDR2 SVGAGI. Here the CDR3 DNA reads TGTGCCAGCAGGGACACCACAGATACGCAGTATTTT. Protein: CASRDTTDTQYF.

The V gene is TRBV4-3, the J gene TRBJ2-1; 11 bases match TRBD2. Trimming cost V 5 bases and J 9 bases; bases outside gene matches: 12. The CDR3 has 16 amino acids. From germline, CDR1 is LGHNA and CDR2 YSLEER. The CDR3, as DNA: TGCGCCAGCAGCTCACTAGTAGCGGGAGGGCCTGGTGAGCAGTTCTTC. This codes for CASSSLVAGGPGEQFF.

For the CDR3, the DNA is TGTGCCAGCAGTCGCGGCGGACTAGCGGGAGCTACAGATACGCAGTATTTT. Translating gives CASSRGGLAGATDTQYF. The gene calls are TRBV13 and TRBJ2-3; 13 nucleotides align to TRBD2. J was trimmed by 3 bases and V by 6 bases; bases with no gene match: 9. The CDR3 totals 17 residues. CDR1 and CDR2 (germline): PRHDT, FYEKMQ (reference sequence).

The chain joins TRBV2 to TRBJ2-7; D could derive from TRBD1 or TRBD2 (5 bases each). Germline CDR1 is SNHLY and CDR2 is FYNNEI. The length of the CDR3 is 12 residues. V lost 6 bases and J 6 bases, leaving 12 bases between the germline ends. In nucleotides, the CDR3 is TGTGCCAGCAGCAGGGAGTTTAGCGAGCAGTACTTC. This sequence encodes CASSREFSEQYF. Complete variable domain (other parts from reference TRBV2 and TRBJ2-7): EPEVTQTPSHQVTQMGQEVILRCVPISNHLYFYWYRQILGQKVEFLVSFYNNEISEKSEIFDDQFSVERPDGSNFTLKIRSTKLEDSAMYFCASSREFSEQYFGPGTRLTVT.

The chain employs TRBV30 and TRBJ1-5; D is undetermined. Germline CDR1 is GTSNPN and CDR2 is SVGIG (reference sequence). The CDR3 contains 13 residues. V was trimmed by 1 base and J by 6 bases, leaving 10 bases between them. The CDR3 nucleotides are TGTGCCTGGAGTGGGACGGTTCCTCAGCCCCAGCATTTT. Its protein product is CAWSGTVPQPQHF.

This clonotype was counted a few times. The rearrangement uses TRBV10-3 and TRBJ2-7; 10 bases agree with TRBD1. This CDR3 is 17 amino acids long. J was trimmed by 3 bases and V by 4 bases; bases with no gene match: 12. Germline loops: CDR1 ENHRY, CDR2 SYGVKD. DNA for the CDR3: TGTGCCATCAGTGTTACTTTTGGACAGGGGGGGCTCTACGAGCAGTACTTC. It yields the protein CAISVTFGQGGLYEQYF.

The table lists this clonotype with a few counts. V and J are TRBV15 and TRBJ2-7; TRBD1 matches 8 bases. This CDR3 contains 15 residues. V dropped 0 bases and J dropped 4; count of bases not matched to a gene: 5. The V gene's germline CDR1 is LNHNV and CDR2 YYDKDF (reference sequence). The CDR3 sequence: CATSRERQGIYEQYF. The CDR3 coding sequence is TGTGCCACCAGCAGAGAGCGACAGGGGATTTACGAGCAGTACTTC.

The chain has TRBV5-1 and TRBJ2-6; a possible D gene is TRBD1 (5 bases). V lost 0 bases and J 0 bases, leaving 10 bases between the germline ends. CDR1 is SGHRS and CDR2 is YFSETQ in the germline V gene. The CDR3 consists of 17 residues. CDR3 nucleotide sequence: TGCGCCAGCAGCTTGGGAGGACACCTCTCTGGGGCCAACGTCCTGACTTTC. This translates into CASSLGGHLSGANVLTF.

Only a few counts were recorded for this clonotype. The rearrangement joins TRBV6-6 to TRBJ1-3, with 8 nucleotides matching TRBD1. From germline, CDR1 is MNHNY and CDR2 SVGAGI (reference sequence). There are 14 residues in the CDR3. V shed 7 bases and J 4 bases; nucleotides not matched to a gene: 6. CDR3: CASIPTGEGNTIYF. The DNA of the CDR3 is TGTGCCAGCATCCCGACAGGGGAAGGAAACACCATATATTTT.

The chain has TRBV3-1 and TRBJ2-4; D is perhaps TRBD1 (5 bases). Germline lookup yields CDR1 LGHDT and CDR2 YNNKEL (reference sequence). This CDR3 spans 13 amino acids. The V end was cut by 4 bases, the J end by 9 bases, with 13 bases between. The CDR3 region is CASSRDRQGIQYF. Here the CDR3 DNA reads TGTGCCAGCAGCCGTGACAGACAAGGCATTCAGTACTTC.

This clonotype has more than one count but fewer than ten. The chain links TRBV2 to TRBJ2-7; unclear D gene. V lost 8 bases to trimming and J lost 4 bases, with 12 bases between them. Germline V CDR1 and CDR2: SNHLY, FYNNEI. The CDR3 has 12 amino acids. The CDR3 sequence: CASGVTEYEQYF. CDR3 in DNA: TGTGCCAGCGGGGTGACCGAATACGAGCAGTACTTC.

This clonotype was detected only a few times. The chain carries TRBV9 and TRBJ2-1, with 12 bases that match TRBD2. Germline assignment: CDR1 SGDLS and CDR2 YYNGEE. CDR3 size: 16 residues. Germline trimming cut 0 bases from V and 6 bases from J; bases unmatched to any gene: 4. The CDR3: CASSVGLAGASNEQFF. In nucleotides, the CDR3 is TGTGCCAGCAGCGTAGGACTAGCGGGAGCAAGCAATGAGCAGTTCTTC. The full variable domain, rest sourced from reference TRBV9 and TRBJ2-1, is DSGVTQTPKHLITATGQRVTLRCSPRSGDLSVYWYQQSLDQGLQFLIQYYNGEERAKGNILERFSAQQFPDLHSELNLSSLELGDSALYFCASSVGLAGASNEQFFGPGTRLTVL.

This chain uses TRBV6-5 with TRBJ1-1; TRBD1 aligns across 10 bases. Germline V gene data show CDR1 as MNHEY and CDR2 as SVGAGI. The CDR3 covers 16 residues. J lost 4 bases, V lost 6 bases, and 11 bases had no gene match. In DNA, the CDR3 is TGTGCCAGCAGGCTCCGGGACAGGGGACATTTCACTGAAGCTTTCTTT. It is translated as CASRLRDRGHFTEAFF.

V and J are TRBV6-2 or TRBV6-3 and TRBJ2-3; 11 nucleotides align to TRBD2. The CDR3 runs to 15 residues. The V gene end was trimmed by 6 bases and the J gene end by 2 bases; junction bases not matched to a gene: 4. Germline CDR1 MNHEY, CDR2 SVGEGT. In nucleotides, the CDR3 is TGTGCCAGCAGAGATAGCGGGAGGGCCACAGATACGCAGTATTTT. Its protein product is CASRDSGRATDTQYF.

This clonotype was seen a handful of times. CDR3 nucleotide sequence: TGTGCCAGCAGTGAAGCGCCGGGGAGCACAGATACGCAGTATTTT. It is translated as CASSEAPGSTDTQYF. The gene calls are TRBV6-1 and TRBJ2-3, with D maybe TRBD2 (5 bases). The CDR3 is 15 residues long. CDR1 and CDR2 (germline): MNHNS, SASEGT. V dropped 0 bases and J dropped 0 bases, with 7 bases sitting between them.

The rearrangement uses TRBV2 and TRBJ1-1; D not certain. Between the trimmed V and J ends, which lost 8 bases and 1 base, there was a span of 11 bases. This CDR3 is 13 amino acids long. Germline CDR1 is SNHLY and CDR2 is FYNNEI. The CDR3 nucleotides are TGTGCCAGCGGGTGGAAAAGGAACACTGAAGCTTTCTTT. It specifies CASGWKRNTEAFF.

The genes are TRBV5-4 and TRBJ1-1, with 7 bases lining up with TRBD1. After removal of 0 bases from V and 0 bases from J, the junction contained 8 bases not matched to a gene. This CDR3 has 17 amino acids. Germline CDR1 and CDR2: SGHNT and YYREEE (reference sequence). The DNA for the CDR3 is TGTGCCAGCAGCTTGGCCGGGCAGGGGGTTTTGAACACTGAAGCTTTCTTT. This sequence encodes CASSLAGQGVLNTEAFF.

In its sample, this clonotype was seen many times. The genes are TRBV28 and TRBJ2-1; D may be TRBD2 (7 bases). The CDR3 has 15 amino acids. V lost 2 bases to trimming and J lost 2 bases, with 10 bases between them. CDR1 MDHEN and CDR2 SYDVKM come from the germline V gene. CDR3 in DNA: TGTGCCAGCAGTTTAGCGGGGGCGACCTACAATGAGCAGTTCTTC. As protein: CASSLAGATYNEQFF.

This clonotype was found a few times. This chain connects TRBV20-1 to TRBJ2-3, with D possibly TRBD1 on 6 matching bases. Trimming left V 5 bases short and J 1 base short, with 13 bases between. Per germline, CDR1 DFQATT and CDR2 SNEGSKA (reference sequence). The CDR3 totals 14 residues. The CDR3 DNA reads TGCAGTGCTGGGAACGACAGGCGCACAGATACGCAGTATTTT. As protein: CSAGNDRRTDTQYF.

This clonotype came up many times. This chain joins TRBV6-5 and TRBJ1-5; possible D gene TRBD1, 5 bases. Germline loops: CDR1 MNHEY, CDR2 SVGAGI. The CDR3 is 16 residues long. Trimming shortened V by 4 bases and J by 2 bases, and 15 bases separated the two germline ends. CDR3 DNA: TGTGCCAGCAGTTCATGGGGAGGAGGGGGCAATCAGCCCCAGCATTTT. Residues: CASSSWGGGGNQPQHF.

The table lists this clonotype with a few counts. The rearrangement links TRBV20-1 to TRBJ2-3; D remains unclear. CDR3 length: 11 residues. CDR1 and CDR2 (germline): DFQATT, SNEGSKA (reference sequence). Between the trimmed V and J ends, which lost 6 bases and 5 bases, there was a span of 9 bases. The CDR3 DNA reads TGCAGTGCCCGAACGGGAGATACGCAGTATTTT. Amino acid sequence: CSARTGDTQYF.

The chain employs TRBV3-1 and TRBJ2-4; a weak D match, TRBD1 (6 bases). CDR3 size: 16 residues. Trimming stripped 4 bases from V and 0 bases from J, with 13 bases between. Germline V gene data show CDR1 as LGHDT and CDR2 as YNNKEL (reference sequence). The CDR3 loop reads CASSRDRIIAKNIQYF. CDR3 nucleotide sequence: TGTGCCAGCAGCCGAGACAGGATAATAGCCAAAAACATTCAGTACTTC.